The 24 T cell receptor beta chains below come from one sample, sequenced in a study of blood T cell repertoires in COVID-19. The method was immunoSEQ multiplex PCR; TCRdb's version includes in-frame clones alone and lacks a portion of them. The data hold roughly 380,000 clones, with roughly 87% observed a single time. The specimen was PBMCs or T cells enriched from blood (not recorded which). Every receptor here comes from a woman in her 30s who had recovered from COVID-19.

The genes are TRBV10-3 and TRBJ1-4; TRBD1 agrees at 10 bases. The CDR3 contains 15 residues. After removal of 2 bases from V and 7 bases from J, the junction contained 4 bases not matched to a gene. Germline V lookup: CDR1 ENHRY, CDR2 SYGVKD. The chain's CDR3 is CAISEGTGVSEKLFF. The DNA of the CDR3 is TGTGCCATCAGTGAGGGGACAGGGGTTAGTGAAAAACTGTTTTTT.

This chain joins TRBV15 and TRBJ1-4; 7 positions agree with TRBD1. The V gene end was trimmed by 4 bases and the J gene end by 4 bases; junction bases not matched to a gene: 0. The CDR3 loop spans 13 amino acids. Germline CDR1 is LNHNV and CDR2 is YYDKDF (reference sequence). The CDR3 DNA reads TGTGCCACCAGCAACAGGGGTAATGAAAAACTGTTTTTT. This encodes CATSNRGNEKLFF.

The chain employs TRBV18 and TRBJ1-2, with D maybe TRBD1 (5 bases). Germline lookup yields CDR1 KGHSH and CDR2 LQKENI. Trimming shortened V by 3 bases and J by 3 bases, and 11 bases separated the two germline ends. The CDR3 length is 14 residues. The CDR3 DNA sequence: TGTGCCAGCTCACCGTTGGGGGGGGACTATGGCTACACCTTC. It specifies CASSPLGGDYGYTF.

V gene TRBV14 combines with J gene TRBJ2-3; D call uncertain. Germline V gene data show CDR1 as SGHDN and CDR2 as FVKESK. Trimming shortened V by 0 bases and J by 0 bases, and 7 bases separated the two germline ends. The CDR3 runs 15 residues. The CDR3 nucleotides are TGTGCCAGCAGCCAAGAGGGCTCTAGCACAGATACGCAGTATTTT. This translates into CASSQEGSSTDTQYF.

The chain links TRBV28 to TRBJ1-2; D perhaps matches TRBD1 (6 bases). The length of the CDR3 is 12 residues. Germline V gives CDR1 MDHEN, CDR2 SYDVKM. V dropped 5 bases and J dropped 4 bases, with 8 bases sitting between them. The CDR3 DNA reads TGTGCCAGCAGTCAGGGGTTCTATGGCTACACCTTC. Its translation is CASSQGFYGYTF.

V gene TRBV5-5 combines with J gene TRBJ1-1; the match to TRBD1 covers 9 bases. From germline, CDR1 is SGHKS and CDR2 YYEKEE (reference sequence). The CDR3 spans 15 residues. V lost 1 base to trimming and J lost 3 bases; unmatched junction nucleotides: 4. In DNA form, the CDR3 reads TGTGCCAGCAGCTTGATTGGACAGGGGTACACTGAAGCTTTCTTT. Its protein is CASSLIGQGYTEAFF.

V usage is TRBV5-4 and J usage is TRBJ2-1; no clear D gene. Germline CDR1 and CDR2: SGHNT and YYREEE (reference sequence). Trimming took 2 bases from V and 0 from J, leaving 12 bases between them. CDR3 size: 16 residues. This chain's CDR3 is CASSLNLARSYNEQFF. CDR3 nucleotides: TGTGCCAGCAGCTTAAACTTAGCTCGCTCCTACAATGAGCAGTTCTTC.

This chain joins TRBV5-1 and TRBJ2-1, with TRBD1 as a possible D gene (5 bases). Germline CDR1 SGHRS, CDR2 YFSETQ. The CDR3 contains 14 residues. Trimming removed 2 bases at V and 6 bases at J, with 12 bases between. This CDR3 is CASSLRGMGNEQFF. The DNA of the CDR3 is TGCGCCAGCAGCTTAAGGGGCATGGGCAATGAGCAGTTCTTC.

The chain combines TRBV5-1 with TRBJ1-1, with 7 bases lining up with TRBD1. The junction had 4 bases not matched to a gene; V was cut back by 0 bases and J by 5 bases. Germline assignment: CDR1 SGHRS and CDR2 YFSETQ. The CDR3 loop spans 14 amino acids. The CDR3 region has the DNA TGCGCCAGCAGCTTGGACAGGGGCGGTACTGAAGCTTTCTTT. It yields the protein CASSLDRGGTEAFF.

The rearrangement joins TRBV18 to TRBJ2-2; 7 bases are a match to TRBD1. The CDR3 spans 18 residues. Per the germline V gene, CDR1 is KGHSH and CDR2 is LQKENI. V lost 6 bases, J lost 0 bases, and 13 bases stayed unmatched. DNA for the CDR3: TGTGCCAGCTCCCGAACAATCACAGGGGAAGCGAACACCGGGGAGCTGTTTTTT. Its translation is CASSRTITGEANTGELFF.

CDR3 DNA sequence: TGTGCCAGCAGCTCCGGGGACAAGTATAATTCACCCCTCCACTTT. Translation: CASSSGDKYNSPLHF. The chain has TRBV6-2 or TRBV6-3 and TRBJ1-6; D may be TRBD1 (6 bases). Trimming pared 6 bases from V and 4 bases from J, leaving 13 bases between. Germline values: CDR1 MNHEY, CDR2 SVGEGT. The CDR3 is made up of 15 amino acids.

The V gene is TRBV5-4, the J gene TRBJ2-1; 8 bases line up with TRBD2. V lost 1 base, J lost 1 base, and 4 bases stayed unmatched. The length of the CDR3 is 16 residues. Germline CDR1 SGHNT, CDR2 YYREEE (reference sequence). The CDR3 sequence is CASSLTRGVSYNEQFF. The CDR3 DNA reads as TGTGCCAGCAGCTTGACGCGGGGGGTATCCTACAATGAGCAGTTCTTC. Drawing the rest from reference TRBV5-4 and TRBJ2-1, the complete variable domain is ETGVTQSPTHLIKTRGQQVTLRCSSQSGHNTVSWYQQALGQGPQFIFQYYREEENGRGNFPPRFSGLQFPNYSSELNVNALELDDSALYLCASSLTRGVSYNEQFFGPGTRLTVL.

The chain joins TRBV19 to TRBJ2-7; 11 bases are a match to TRBD2. The germline CDR1 and CDR2 sequences are LNHDA and SQIVND (reference sequence). CDR3 size: 18 residues. With V trimmed by 5 bases and J by 6 bases, 18 bases remained unmatched. CDR3 bases: TGTGCCAGTAGTGCCGGACTAGCGGGTTGGTGGGGTGAATTCGAGCAGTACTTC. Residues: CASSAGLAGWWGEFEQYF.

The chain carries TRBV2 and TRBJ1-5; TRBD1 aligns across 7 bases. This CDR3 is built from 14 residues. V shed 6 bases, J shed 2 bases, and the junction held 4 bases outside the gene matches. The germline V gene encodes CDR1 SNHLY and CDR2 FYNNEI. CDR3 in DNA: TGTGCCAGCAGGGCTACAGGGGGCAATCAGCCCCAGCATTTT. It is translated as CASRATGGNQPQHF.

This clone was detected only a few times. The chain recombines TRBV7-9 with TRBJ1-2, with 7 positions matching TRBD1. Germline trimming cut 5 bases from V and 5 bases from J; bases unmatched to any gene: 8. The germline V gene has CDR1 SEHNR and CDR2 FQNEAQ (reference sequence). This CDR3 is 14 amino acids long. CDR3 sequence reads: CASSMGTVGYGYTF. Here the CDR3 DNA reads TGTGCCAGCAGCATGGGGACAGTCGGATATGGCTACACCTTC.

J is TRBJ2-1 and V is TRBV7-2; 10 positions agree with TRBD2. V dropped 8 bases and J dropped 4; count of bases not matched to a gene: 8. The germline gives CDR1 SGHTA, CDR2 FQGNSA. The CDR3 sequence is 15 residues long. CDR3 nucleotides: TGTGCCAGCCACCCACCGGGACTAGCGTACAATGAGCAGTTCTTC. Residues: CASHPPGLAYNEQFF.

V is TRBV6-5 and J is TRBJ1-2; D might be TRBD1 (6 bases). V lost 5 bases and J 7 bases, leaving 17 bases between the germline ends. This CDR3 comprises 14 residues. The V gene's germline CDR1 is MNHEY and CDR2 SVGAGI. The CDR3 here is CASSPAGGLFGYTF. The CDR3 DNA reads as TGTGCCAGCAGTCCGGCGGGGGGCCTTTTTGGCTACACCTTC.

This chain links TRBV3-1 (or the pseudogene TRBV3-2) with TRBJ2-7; 9 bases are shared with TRBD1. From germline, CDR1 is LGHDT and CDR2 YNNKEL (reference sequence). The V segment lost 6 bases and the J segment 5 bases; nucleotides outside the gene matches: 17. The CDR3 has 17 residues. CDR3 sequence (DNA): TGTGCCAGCAGTCCAAGAAGATCCCCGGGACAGGGTAACGAGCAGTACTTC. This translates into CASSPRRSPGQGNEQYF.

This chain connects TRBV7-3 to TRBJ2-3, with D possibly being TRBD1 (6 bases). The germline CDR1 and CDR2 sequences are SGHTA and FQGTGA. The CDR3 extends over 14 amino acids. The V gene lost 4 bases and the J gene lost 2 bases, with 10 bases spanning the gap. This chain's CDR3 is CASSSRDITDTQYF. The CDR3 DNA reads TGTGCCAGCAGCTCCCGGGACATCACAGATACGCAGTATTTT. Using reference TRBV7-3 and TRBJ2-3 for the parts outside the CDR3, the full variable domain is GAGVSQTPSNKVTEKGKYVELRCDPISGHTALYWYRQSLGQGPEFLIYFQGTGAADDSGLPNDRFFAVRPEGSVSTLKIQRTERGDSAVYLCASSSRDITDTQYFGPGTRLTVL.

V is TRBV30 and J is TRBJ1-2, with a weak D call TRBD1 (5 bases). Per the germline V gene, CDR1 is GTSNPN and CDR2 is SVGIG (reference sequence). The ends were cut back, 4 bases at V and 2 bases at J, with 23 bases in the middle. The CDR3 is 17 amino acids. The CDR3: CAWNPPSRQLPNYGYTF. The CDR3 region has the DNA TGTGCCTGGAACCCACCGTCGAGACAGTTACCGAACTATGGCTACACCTTC. Drawing the rest from reference TRBV30 and TRBJ1-2, the complete variable domain is SQTIHQWPATLVQPVGSPLSLECTVEGTSNPNLYWYRQAAGRGLQLLFYSVGIGQISSEVPQNLSASRPQDRQFILSSKKLLLSDSGFYLCAWNPPSRQLPNYGYTFGSGTRLTVV.

The chain has TRBV5-1 and TRBJ2-7; 7 nucleotides align to TRBD1. The CDR3 spans 15 residues. Germline V gene lookup returns CDR1 SGHRS and CDR2 YFSETQ. V trimming: 0 bases; J trimming: 5 bases; junction bases outside the gene matches: 8. CDR3 in DNA: TGCGCCAGCAGCTTGGCGACAGGGAGTTCGGACGAGCAGTACTTC. Translated, it gives CASSLATGSSDEQYF.

The chain is built from TRBV5-1 and TRBJ2-1, with no clear D. The CDR3 has 13 amino acids. Trimming stripped 2 bases from V and 6 bases from J, with 9 bases between. Germline values: CDR1 SGHRS, CDR2 YFSETQ. The CDR3 loop reads CASSFSIANEQFF. The DNA of the CDR3 is TGCGCCAGCAGCTTCAGTATTGCCAATGAGCAGTTCTTC.

V is TRBV7-8 and J is TRBJ2-7; possibly TRBD1 for D (6 bases). Trimming removed 5 bases from V and 2 bases from J, with 22 bases in between. The V gene's germline CDR1 is SGHVS and CDR2 FQNEAQ. The CDR3 has 17 residues. In nucleotides, the CDR3 is TGTGCCAGCAGCCAGCCCCCACCGACAGGTTTTACCTACGAGCAGTACTTC. Residues: CASSQPPPTGFTYEQYF. Full variable domain (rest looked up from reference TRBV7-8 and TRBJ2-7): GAGVSQSPRYKVAKRGQDVALRCDPISGHVSLFWYQQALGQGPEFLTYFQNEAQLDKSGLPSDRFFAERPEGSVSTLKIQRTQQEDSAVYLCASSQPPPTGFTYEQYFGPGTRLTVT.

The rearrangement joins TRBV28 to TRBJ2-7, with TRBD1 matching 10 bases. Germline lookup yields CDR1 MDHEN and CDR2 SYDVKM. V lost 5 bases and J lost 1; bases outside the gene matches: 11. This CDR3 is 17 amino acids long. The CDR3 sequence is CASSPRRQGARSYEQYF. Here the CDR3 DNA reads TGTGCCAGCAGTCCCCGACGACAGGGGGCCAGGTCCTACGAGCAGTACTTC.